This T cell receptor (beta chain) was identified during a study of OX40 agonist ivuxolimab in advanced cancers. Germline CDR1 reads SGHAT; CDR2 reads FQDESV (reference sequence). The V and J ends lost 5 bases and 7 bases respectively, with 14 bases between them. CDR3 length equals 13 residues. Using immunoSEQ multiplex PCR, the repertoire was profiled, and TCRdb retains in-frame clones only, with some absent. Of 50,000 to 65,000 clones detected, about four fifths appear once; the ten largest clones hold 1%. The material was CD4+ or CD8+ T cells sorted from blood, obtained in a trial of the OX40 agonist ivuxolimab. This TCR came from an adult with an advanced solid tumor such as melanoma, head and neck, liver or kidney cancer. The chain recombines TRBV11-1 with TRBJ1-1; D call uncertain. The CDR3 is CASSPTVWGEAFF. CDR3 DNA: TGTGCCAGCAGCCCTACCGTGTGGGGTGAAGCTTTCTTT.